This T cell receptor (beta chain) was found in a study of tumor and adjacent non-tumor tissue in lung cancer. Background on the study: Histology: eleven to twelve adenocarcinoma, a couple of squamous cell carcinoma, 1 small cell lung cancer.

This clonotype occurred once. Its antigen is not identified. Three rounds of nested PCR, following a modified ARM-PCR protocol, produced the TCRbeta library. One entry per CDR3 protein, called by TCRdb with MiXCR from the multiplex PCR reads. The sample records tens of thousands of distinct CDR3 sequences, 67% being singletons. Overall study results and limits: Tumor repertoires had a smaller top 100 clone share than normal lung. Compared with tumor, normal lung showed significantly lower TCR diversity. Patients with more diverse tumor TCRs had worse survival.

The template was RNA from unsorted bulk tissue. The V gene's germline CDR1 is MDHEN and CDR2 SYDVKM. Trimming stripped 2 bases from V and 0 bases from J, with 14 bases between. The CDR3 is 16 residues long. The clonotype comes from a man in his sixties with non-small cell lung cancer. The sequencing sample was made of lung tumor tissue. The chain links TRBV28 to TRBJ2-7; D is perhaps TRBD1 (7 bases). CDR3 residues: CASSLRWRDSSYEQYF. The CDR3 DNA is TGTGCCAGCAGTTTACGATGGCGGGACAGCTCCTACGAGCAGTACTTC.